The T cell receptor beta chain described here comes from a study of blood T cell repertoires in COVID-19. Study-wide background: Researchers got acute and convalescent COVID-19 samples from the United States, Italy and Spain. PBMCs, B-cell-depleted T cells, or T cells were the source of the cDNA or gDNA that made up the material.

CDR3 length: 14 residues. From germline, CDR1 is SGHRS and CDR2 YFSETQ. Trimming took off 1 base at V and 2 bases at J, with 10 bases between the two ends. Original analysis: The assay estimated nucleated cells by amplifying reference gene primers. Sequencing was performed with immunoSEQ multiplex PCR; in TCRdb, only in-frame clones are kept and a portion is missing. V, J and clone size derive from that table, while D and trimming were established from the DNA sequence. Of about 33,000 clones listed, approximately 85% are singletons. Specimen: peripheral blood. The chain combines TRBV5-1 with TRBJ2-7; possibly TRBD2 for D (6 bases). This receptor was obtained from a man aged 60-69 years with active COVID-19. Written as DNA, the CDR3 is TGCGCCAGCAGCTTGAGTGCGGGAACCTACGAGCAGTACTTC. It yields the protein CASSLSAGTYEQYF.